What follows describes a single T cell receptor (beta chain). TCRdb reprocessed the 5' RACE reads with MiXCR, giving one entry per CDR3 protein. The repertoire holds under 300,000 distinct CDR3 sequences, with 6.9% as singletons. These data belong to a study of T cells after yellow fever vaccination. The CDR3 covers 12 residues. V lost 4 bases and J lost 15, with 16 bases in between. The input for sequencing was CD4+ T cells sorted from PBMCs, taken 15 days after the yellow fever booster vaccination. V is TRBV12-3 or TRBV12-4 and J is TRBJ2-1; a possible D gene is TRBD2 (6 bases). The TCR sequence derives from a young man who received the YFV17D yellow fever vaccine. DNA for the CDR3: TGTGCCAGCAGTTGGACCCAGGAGGGTTGGTTCTTC. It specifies CASSWTQEGWFF.